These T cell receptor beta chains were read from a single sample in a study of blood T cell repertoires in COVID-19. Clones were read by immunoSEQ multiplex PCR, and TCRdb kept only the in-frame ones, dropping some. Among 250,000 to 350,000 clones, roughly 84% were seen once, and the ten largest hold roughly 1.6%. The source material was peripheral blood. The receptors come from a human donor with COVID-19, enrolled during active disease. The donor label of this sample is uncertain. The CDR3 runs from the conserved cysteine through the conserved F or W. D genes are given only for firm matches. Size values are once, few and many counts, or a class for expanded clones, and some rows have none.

CDR3nt: TGTGCTAGTGGTTTGGTAGGGACAGGGAAAGCTTTCTTT
CDR3aa: CASGLVGTGKAFF
v_gene: TRBV12-5
j_gene: TRBJ1-1
abundance: once
d_gene: TRBD1

CDR3nt: TGTGCCAGTAGTCCAAGACCGGAGACTAATCAGCCCCAGCATTTT
CDR3aa: CASSPRPETNQPQHF
v_gene: TRBV19
j_gene: TRBJ1-5
abundance: NA
d_gene: NA

CDR3nt: TGTGCCAGCAGCTTGGTGGGCGGGACCACCTACGAGCAGTACTTC
CDR3aa: CASSLVGGTTYEQYF
v_gene: TRBV5-6
j_gene: TRBJ2-7
abundance: NA
d_gene: NA

CDR3nt: TGTGCCAGCAGTTACTCACTCCCAGGGGGGTACTCCTACGAGCAGTACTTC
CDR3aa: CASSYSLPGGYSYEQYF
v_gene: TRBV6-2/TRBV6-3
j_gene: TRBJ2-7
abundance: NA
d_gene: NA

CDR3nt: TGTGCCAGCAGCTCTACAGGGGGTCAAGAGACCCAGTACTTC
CDR3aa: CASSSTGGQETQYF
v_gene: TRBV7-9
j_gene: TRBJ2-5
abundance: NA
d_gene: TRBD1

CDR3nt: TGTGCCAGTAGTGCCTCACAGGGGATTTCTATTAATTCACCCCTCCACTTT
CDR3aa: CASSASQGISINSPLHF
v_gene: TRBV19
j_gene: TRBJ1-6
abundance: once
d_gene: TRBD1

CDR3nt: TGTGCCAGCAGCCAAGATAATCGGGGACGGGGAGGTCTCTTC
CDR3aa: CASSQDNRGRGGLF
v_gene: TRBV3-1/TRBV3-2
j_gene: TRBJ2-1
abundance: NA
d_gene: NA

CDR3nt: TGCGCCAGCAGCCAAGGACCCGGCGGTAGCAATCAGCCCCAGCATTTT
CDR3aa: CASSQGPGGSNQPQHF
v_gene: TRBV4-3
j_gene: TRBJ1-5
abundance: NA
d_gene: NA

CDR3nt: TGTGCCATCGCAGGGGGGACCCCCTACGAGCAGTACTTC
CDR3aa: CAIAGGTPYEQYF
v_gene: TRBV10-3
j_gene: TRBJ2-7
abundance: NA
d_gene: NA

CDR3nt: TGTGCCAGTGCACAGGGGGCCGATCAGCCCCAGCATTTT
CDR3aa: CASAQGADQPQHF
v_gene: TRBV19
j_gene: TRBJ1-5
abundance: NA
d_gene: TRBD1

CDR3nt: TGTGCCAGCAGTCAGCAGGCGGGAGGGCCGGGGACTGAGCAGTTCTTC
CDR3aa: CASSQQAGGPGTEQFF
v_gene: TRBV7-2
j_gene: TRBJ2-1
abundance: NA
d_gene: TRBD2

CDR3nt: TGCAGCGTTGGAGGTTCTAATGAAAAACTGTTTTTT
CDR3aa: CSVGGSNEKLFF
v_gene: TRBV29-1
j_gene: TRBJ1-4
abundance: NA
d_gene: NA

CDR3nt: TGCAGCGTTGAAGATTCAGGCAGATTAGAGCAGTTCTTC
CDR3aa: CSVEDSGRLEQFF
v_gene: TRBV29-1
j_gene: TRBJ2-1
abundance: NA
d_gene: NA

CDR3nt: TGTGCCAGCACCCTCCTCCAGGGGACTAATTTTTACAATGAGCAGTTCTTC
CDR3aa: CASTLLQGTNFYNEQFF
v_gene: TRBV27
j_gene: TRBJ2-1
abundance: NA
d_gene: NA

CDR3nt: TGTGCCAGCAGTTCGGGTCGGAGGGGATCCACTGAAGCTTTCTTT
CDR3aa: CASSSGRRGSTEAFF
v_gene: TRBV6-5
j_gene: TRBJ1-1
abundance: NA
d_gene: NA

CDR3nt: TGTGCCAGCAGTTACACTGGACTAGCGGACACCGGGGAGCTGTTTTTT
CDR3aa: CASSYTGLADTGELFF
v_gene: TRBV6-6
j_gene: TRBJ2-2
abundance: NA
d_gene: TRBD2

CDR3nt: TGTGCCAGCAGCCCCCCGCGGGAGGGTGAGCAGTTCTTC
CDR3aa: CASSPPREGEQFF
v_gene: TRBV7-2
j_gene: TRBJ2-1
abundance: NA
d_gene: TRBD2

CDR3nt: TGTGCCAGCAGTGTCGAAGCTAGCACAGATACGCAGTATTTT
CDR3aa: CASSVEASTDTQYF
v_gene: TRBV6-4
j_gene: TRBJ2-3
abundance: NA
d_gene: NA

CDR3nt: TGTGCCATCAGTGAGGACGCTAGCTCCTACAATGAGCAGTTCTTC
CDR3aa: CAISEDASSYNEQFF
v_gene: TRBV10-3
j_gene: TRBJ2-1
abundance: NA
d_gene: NA

CDR3nt: TGCGCCAGCAGCTCCGCTCGAGATACTCCTGGAAACACCATATATTTT
CDR3aa: CASSSARDTPGNTIYF
v_gene: TRBV5-1
j_gene: TRBJ1-3
abundance: NA
d_gene: NA

CDR3nt: TGTGCCAGCAGCCAAGGAAAACGGACTAGCGGGAGCACAGATACGCAGTATTTT
CDR3aa: CASSQGKRTSGSTDTQYF
v_gene: TRBV3-1/TRBV3-2
j_gene: TRBJ2-3
abundance: NA
d_gene: TRBD2

CDR3nt: TGTGCCACCTCATTGACAGGGGCCTCTGGGGCCAACGTCCTGACTTTC
CDR3aa: CATSLTGASGANVLTF
v_gene: TRBV24-1
j_gene: TRBJ2-6
abundance: NA
d_gene: TRBD1

CDR3nt: TGTGCCAGCAGCCCCCGGGCTGGAGCGGGAATTGGGTACAATGAGCAGTTCTTC
CDR3aa: CASSPRAGAGIGYNEQFF
v_gene: TRBV7-9
j_gene: TRBJ2-1
abundance: NA
d_gene: TRBD2

CDR3nt: TGCAGTGCAGGGGACTCAGGGGGGTGGGCTGAAAAACTGTTTTTT
CDR3aa: CSAGDSGGWAEKLFF
v_gene: TRBV29-1
j_gene: TRBJ1-4
abundance: NA
d_gene: TRBD1

CDR3nt: TGTGCCAGTAGTCGAACTGGACAGGGCAAGTTCTTC
CDR3aa: CASSRTGQGKFF
v_gene: TRBV19
j_gene: TRBJ2-1
abundance: NA
d_gene: TRBD1

CDR3nt: TGTGCCAGCAGCCCGGGGGATCAGCCCCAGCATTTT
CDR3aa: CASSPGDQPQHF
v_gene: TRBV3-1/TRBV3-2
j_gene: TRBJ1-5
abundance: NA
d_gene: NA

CDR3nt: TGCAGCGTAAGGGGGTCCTACGAGCAGTACTTC
CDR3aa: CSVRGSYEQYF
v_gene: TRBV29-1
j_gene: TRBJ2-7
abundance: NA
d_gene: NA

CDR3nt: TGTGCCAGCAGTGGAAAGGACAGGCACTCTGGGGCCAACGTCCTGACTTTC
CDR3aa: CASSGKDRHSGANVLTF
v_gene: TRBV25-1
j_gene: TRBJ2-6
abundance: NA
d_gene: TRBD1

CDR3nt: TGTGCCAGCAGTTGGACAGGGGTGAACACTGAAGCTTTCTTT
CDR3aa: CASSWTGVNTEAFF
v_gene: TRBV6-5
j_gene: TRBJ1-1
abundance: few
d_gene: TRBD1

CDR3nt: TGTGCCACCAGCAGAGTTTTGAGTGAGACTGAAGCTTTCTTT
CDR3aa: CATSRVLSETEAFF
v_gene: TRBV15
j_gene: TRBJ1-1
abundance: NA
d_gene: NA

CDR3nt: TGTGCCAGCAGCTTCTCTCCCAACCTTCCGTCTAGCGGGAGCTATTTT
CDR3aa: CASSFSPNLPSSGSYF
v_gene: TRBV5-6
j_gene: TRBJ2-3
abundance: NA
d_gene: TRBD2

CDR3nt: TGTGCCAGCAGCACGATAACTAGCGCTCAGTACTTC
CDR3aa: CASSTITSAQYF
v_gene: TRBV11-2
j_gene: TRBJ2-7
abundance: NA
d_gene: TRBD2

CDR3nt: TGTGCCAGCTCACGGACTAGTCACAAATCCCTCGAGAGGTTCTTC
CDR3aa: CASSRTSHKSLERFF
v_gene: TRBV28
j_gene: TRBJ2-1
abundance: once
d_gene: TRBD2

CDR3nt: TGTGCCAGCAGTGAAGTGTTGAGCGGAGGGTCGGAGACCCAGTACTTC
CDR3aa: CASSEVLSGGSETQYF
v_gene: TRBV2
j_gene: TRBJ2-5
abundance: NA
d_gene: NA

CDR3nt: TGTGCCAGTAAAGTTACAGGGGTCGAGACCCAGTACTTC
CDR3aa: CASKVTGVETQYF
v_gene: TRBV19
j_gene: TRBJ2-5
abundance: NA
d_gene: TRBD1

CDR3nt: TGTGCCAGTAGTTATGGGACTAGCGGGAGTTACGAGCAGTACTTC
CDR3aa: CASSYGTSGSYEQYF
v_gene: TRBV19
j_gene: TRBJ2-7
abundance: once
d_gene: TRBD2

CDR3nt: TGTGCCAGCTCATCAACCCTCCACTTT
CDR3aa: CASSSTLHF
v_gene: TRBV6-4
j_gene: TRBJ1-6
abundance: once
d_gene: NA

CDR3nt: TGTGCCAGCAGACCTCCCGGGGGAAACACTGAAGCTTTCTTT
CDR3aa: CASRPPGGNTEAFF
v_gene: TRBV6-5
j_gene: TRBJ1-1
abundance: NA
d_gene: NA

CDR3nt: TGTGCCAGCAGCCAACTAGCGGGAGGAACGCAGTATTTT
CDR3aa: CASSQLAGGTQYF
v_gene: TRBV11-2
j_gene: TRBJ2-3
abundance: NA
d_gene: TRBD2

CDR3nt: TGTGCCAGCAGTGTCGGGGGTCCTAGCAATCAGCCCCAGCATTTT
CDR3aa: CASSVGGPSNQPQHF
v_gene: TRBV5-6
j_gene: TRBJ1-5
abundance: NA
d_gene: NA

CDR3nt: TGTGCCAGCAGTTTGATTGGGACTAGCGGGATTGTCGGATATACGCAGTATTTT
CDR3aa: CASSLIGTSGIVGYTQYF
v_gene: TRBV28
j_gene: TRBJ2-3
abundance: NA
d_gene: TRBD2

CDR3nt: TGTGCCAGCAGTTTCAGTATTAGCAATCAGCCCCAGCATTTT
CDR3aa: CASSFSISNQPQHF
v_gene: TRBV6-5
j_gene: TRBJ1-5
abundance: NA
d_gene: NA

CDR3nt: TGTGCCAGCAGCTTGGATGGGGAGGACTATGGCTACACCTTC
CDR3aa: CASSLDGEDYGYTF
v_gene: TRBV7-2
j_gene: TRBJ1-2
abundance: NA
d_gene: NA

CDR3nt: TGTGCCAGCAGCGCGACAGGGGTCGGTCAGCCCCAGCATTTT
CDR3aa: CASSATGVGQPQHF
v_gene: TRBV6-5
j_gene: TRBJ1-5
abundance: NA
d_gene: TRBD1

CDR3nt: TGTGCCAGCAGTTCCCTGGGCGGGAGGGCCCCAGATACGCAGTATTTT
CDR3aa: CASSSLGGRAPDTQYF
v_gene: TRBV27
j_gene: TRBJ2-3
abundance: NA
d_gene: TRBD2

CDR3nt: TGTGCCAGCAGCCTCCCTCGCCACACAGGGGGCGGTCAGCCCCAGCATTTT
CDR3aa: CASSLPRHTGGGQPQHF
v_gene: TRBV6-2/TRBV6-3
j_gene: TRBJ1-5
abundance: NA
d_gene: TRBD1

CDR3nt: TGTGCCAGCAGCCCTCAGGTTCTCGGCGAGCAGTACTTC
CDR3aa: CASSPQVLGEQYF
v_gene: TRBV28
j_gene: TRBJ2-7
abundance: NA
d_gene: NA

CDR3nt: TGTGCCAGCTCACAGGGGCCCCCTGAAGCTTTCTTT
CDR3aa: CASSQGPPEAFF
v_gene: TRBV18
j_gene: TRBJ1-1
abundance: NA
d_gene: NA

CDR3nt: TGTGCCAGCAGCTTCGCAACTAATGAAAAACTGTTTTTT
CDR3aa: CASSFATNEKLFF
v_gene: TRBV5-6
j_gene: TRBJ1-4
abundance: NA
d_gene: NA

CDR3nt: TGTGCCAGCAGCTTAGATGGGGCGACTAACTATGGCTACACCTTC
CDR3aa: CASSLDGATNYGYTF
v_gene: TRBV7-8
j_gene: TRBJ1-2
abundance: NA
d_gene: NA